This T cell receptor (beta chain) was profiled in a study of blood T cell repertoires in COVID-19. Study-wide context: The origin of the acute and convalescent COVID-19 samples was the United States, Italy and Spain. From T cells, B-cell-depleted T cells, or PBMCs came the material, which was cDNA or gDNA.

Produced via immunoSEQ multiplex PCR; TCRdb's table is partial and in-frame only. The sample contains hundreds of thousands of clones, 87% of which appear only once. CDR1 is SGDLS, CDR2 YYNGEE, per germline. Trimming took off 0 bases at V and 8 bases at J, with 14 bases between the two ends. This CDR3 is 14 amino acids long. The sequenced sample was peripheral blood. This TCR was sampled from a middle-aged woman who had recovered from COVID-19. The gene calls are TRBV9 and TRBJ1-2; D is uncertain. The DNA for the CDR3 is TGTGCCAGCAGCGTAGATCTGGACGCGGGAGGCTACACCTTC. As protein: CASSVDLDAGGYTF.